This T cell receptor beta chain was identified during a study of cytotoxic CD8 clonotypes in ibrutinib-treated CLL. The V end was cut by 3 bases, the J end by 2 bases, with 8 bases between. This CDR3 contains 13 residues. CDR1 is SGHRS, CDR2 YFSETQ, per germline. Note on this clone: Its antigen is as yet unknown.

Overall study findings and caveats: The times at which samples were taken varied between sustained-remission and progressing patients.

Profiling relied on immunoSEQ multiplex PCR, and the TCRdb table lists in-frame clones only, not all of them. The table includes some 310,000 clones, about 80% detected once. The sequence was obtained from a human donor with chronic lymphocytic leukemia. J is TRBJ2-5 and V is TRBV5-1, with a weak D call TRBD1 (6 bases). The sequenced sample was PBMCs, obtained before ibrutinib treatment. As DNA, the CDR3 is TGCGCCAGCAGCTCCGGACAGCAAGAGACCCAGTACTTC. Protein: CASSSGQQETQYF.